Listed here are 11 T cell receptor beta chains from one sample, sequenced in a study of blood T cell repertoires in COVID-19. The table came from immunoSEQ multiplex PCR; TCRdb's copy has only in-frame clones and leaves some out. The table lists roughly 300,000 clones, roughly 88% of them singletons, with 1.5% to 2% in the top ten. The source material was peripheral blood. The source of these receptors is a woman between 50 and 59 years old with acute or convalescent COVID-19.

This clone occurred a few times. J is TRBJ2-2 and V is TRBV23-1; TRBD1 aligns across 9 bases. TRBV23-1 is an ORF, with its function uncertain. The J segment lost 4 bases and the V segment lost 2 bases, leaving 5 bases of the junction unmatched. This CDR3 has 16 residues. The CDR3 bases are TGCGCCAGCAGTCAAGAAGGGACAGGGTGCACCGGGGAGCTGTTTTTT. Its translation is CASSQEGTGCTGELFF.

This chain links TRBV7-9 with TRBJ1-2, with 9 bases identical to TRBD1. V lost 2 bases, J lost 7 bases, and 8 bases stayed unmatched. The CDR3 length is 15 residues. Germline CDR1 is SEHNR and CDR2 is FQNEAQ (reference sequence). The CDR3 sequence is CASSLPGDRAIGYTF. The CDR3, as DNA: TGTGCCAGCAGCTTACCTGGGGACAGGGCGATTGGCTACACCTTC.

The chain recombines TRBV28 with TRBJ1-5; D might be TRBD1 (6 bases). The CDR3 covers 14 residues. In germline, CDR1 is MDHEN, CDR2 SYDVKM. V was clipped by 2 bases and J by 7 bases, with 12 bases between them. The CDR3 here is CASSLRGGGQPQHF. CDR3 sequence (DNA): TGTGCCAGCAGTTTAAGAGGGGGGGGGCAGCCCCAGCATTTT.

The rearrangement links TRBV28 to TRBJ1-5, with TRBD1 as a possible D gene (6 bases). Germline CDR1 reads MDHEN; CDR2 reads SYDVKM. There are 13 residues in the CDR3. The germline V and J ends were trimmed by 4 bases and 7 bases, with 11 bases remaining between them. This CDR3 reads CASSSGDGQPQHF. The CDR3 DNA is TGTGCCAGCAGTTCAGGGGACGGCCAGCCCCAGCATTTT.

J is TRBJ1-6 and V is TRBV28; 9 nucleotides align to TRBD1. The junction had 10 bases not matched to a gene; V was cut back by 7 bases and J by 9 bases. CDR3 length: 15 amino acids. The germline gives CDR1 MDHEN, CDR2 SYDVKM. The CDR3 is CASNVPGQGISPLHF. CDR3 coding DNA: TGTGCCAGCAATGTCCCGGGACAGGGAATTTCACCCCTCCACTTT.

The V gene is TRBV6-5, the J gene TRBJ2-1; 7 nucleotides match TRBD1. CDR1 and CDR2 from the germline V gene are MNHEY and SVGAGI. With 5 bases clipped from V and 0 bases from J, the junction kept 4 bases outside the gene matches. There are 15 residues in the CDR3. CDR3 residues: CASSNTGDSYNEQFF. DNA for the CDR3: TGTGCCAGCAGTAACACAGGGGACTCCTACAATGAGCAGTTCTTC.

The chain is built from TRBV19 and TRBJ2-1; D might be TRBD2 (5 bases). This CDR3 has 15 residues. Germline V gene sequence: CDR1 LNHDA, CDR2 SQIVND (reference sequence). Between the trimmed V and J ends, which lost 7 bases and 1 base, there was a span of 14 bases. CDR3 nucleotides: TGTGCCAGTATTAAGGCGGGTGCGTCCTACAATGAGCAGTTCTTC. Amino acids: CASIKAGASYNEQFF.

The chain recombines TRBV11-1 with TRBJ2-3, with 9 bases fitting TRBD1. The CDR3 length is 16 residues. Germline assignment: CDR1 SGHAT and CDR2 FQDESV (reference sequence). Unmatched junction bases numbered 10, after V lost 5 bases and J lost 4 bases. The CDR3 protein is CASSRTGGGRADTQYF. Here the CDR3 DNA reads TGTGCCAGCAGCCGAACAGGGGGCGGGAGAGCAGATACGCAGTATTTT.

This chain connects TRBV30 to TRBJ2-7; D is possibly TRBD2 (6 bases). CDR1 is GTSNPN, CDR2 SVGIG, per germline (reference sequence). The V end was cut by 0 bases, the J end by 4 bases, with 13 bases between. The CDR3 is 14 amino acids. The CDR3 sequence: CAWSVRDGGYEQYF. In DNA form, the CDR3 reads TGTGCCTGGAGTGTAAGAGACGGAGGGTACGAGCAGTACTTC.

The rearrangement joins TRBV9 to TRBJ2-7; 7 positions match TRBD1. The V gene end was trimmed by 0 bases and the J gene end by 5 bases; junction bases not matched to a gene: 2. The CDR3 has 13 residues. Germline V gene sequence: CDR1 SGDLS, CDR2 YYNGEE. The CDR3 DNA follows: TGTGCCAGCAGCGTAGACAGGGGCCACGAGCAGTACTTC. It is translated as CASSVDRGHEQYF.

The V gene is TRBV19, the J gene TRBJ2-7; 9 positions agree with TRBD1. The ends lost 5 bases at V and 2 bases at J; junction bases unmatched: 4. Germline V lookup: CDR1 LNHDA, CDR2 SQIVND (reference sequence). The CDR3 is made up of 14 amino acids. CDR3 nucleotide sequence: TGTGCCAGTAGTTCCGGGACAGGGACCTACGAGCAGTACTTC. This gives the protein CASSSGTGTYEQYF.